The next 14 T cell receptor beta chains were all read from a single sample in a study of Ad26.COV2.S vaccination and SARS-CoV-2 variants. Sequenced by immunoSEQ multiplex PCR; TCRdb stores in-frame clones only, minus some. This table has roughly 420,000 clones, roughly 90% appearing once. Treatment meaning: approximately 18 received Ad26.COV2.S at low or high dose, single or two shots; about five received placebo; per-sample allocation not given. Samples came from day 63 after the first vaccine or placebo injection. Sequenced material: peripheral blood, taken in a trial of Ad26.COV2.S vaccine versus placebo. All receptors derive from a person between 18 and 65 years old who received the Ad26.COV2.S COVID-19 vaccine or a placebo.

The chain recombines TRBV24-1 with TRBJ2-1; D remains unclear. The length of the CDR3 is 12 residues. Trimming removed 3 bases at V and 2 bases at J, with 1 base between. CDR1 is KGHDR and CDR2 is SFDVKD in the germline V gene. CDR3 DNA: TGTGCCACCAGTGATACCTACAATGAGCAGTTCTTC. Protein product: CATSDTYNEQFF.

The V gene is TRBV7-6, the J gene TRBJ2-5; D perhaps matches TRBD2 (6 bases). V shed 4 bases and J shed 2 bases, with 17 bases lying between them. Germline CDR1 reads SGHVS; CDR2 reads FNYEAQ. CDR3 length: 16 amino acids. The CDR3: CASSSARGAGQETQYF. The CDR3 coding sequence is TGTGCCAGCAGCTCGGCCCGGGGTGCGGGGCAAGAGACCCAGTACTTC. Looking up the rest from reference TRBV7-6 and TRBJ2-5 gives the full variable domain: GAGVSQSPRYKVTKRGQDVALRCDPISGHVSLYWYRQALGQGPEFLTYFNYEAQQDKSGLPNDRFSAERPEGSISTLTIQRTEQRDSAMYRCASSSARGAGQETQYFGPGTRLLVL.

The rearrangement joins TRBV2 to TRBJ1-4; D is uncertain. V was clipped by 8 bases and J by 12 bases, with 13 bases between them. Germline V lookup: CDR1 SNHLY, CDR2 FYNNEI. CDR3 size: 11 residues. CDR3 bases: TGTGCCAGCGCCCAGGAGGCGGAACTGTTTTTT. Translation: CASAQEAELFF. Full variable domain (rest looked up from reference TRBV2 and TRBJ1-4): EPEVTQTPSHQVTQMGQEVILRCVPISNHLYFYWYRQILGQKVEFLVSFYNNEISEKSEIFDDQFSVERPDGSNFTLKIRSTKLEDSAMYFCASAQEAELFFGSGTQLSVL.

This clone was counted a single time. V usage is TRBV19 and J usage is TRBJ1-4; no clear D. Germline-derived CDR1 and CDR2 are LNHDA and SQIVND (reference sequence). CDR3 length equals 15 residues. The V gene lost 3 bases and the J gene lost 8 bases, with 16 bases spanning the gap. The CDR3 is CASSIWEEAGEKLFF. The CDR3 DNA reads TGTGCCAGTAGTATTTGGGAAGAAGCCGGAGAAAAACTGTTTTTT.

The chain recombines TRBV11-3 with TRBJ2-2, with D possibly TRBD1 on 5 matching bases. This CDR3 spans 15 amino acids. Germline V CDR1 and CDR2: SGHNT, YENEEA. V was cut by 5 bases and J by 4 bases, with 14 bases left in between. CDR3 protein: CASSPRQRITGELFF. CDR3 nucleotide sequence: TGTGCCAGCAGCCCGCGACAGAGAATCACCGGGGAGCTGTTTTTT.

This sequence joins TRBV10-3 and TRBJ2-7, with 10 bases aligning to TRBD1. Germline loops: CDR1 ENHRY, CDR2 SYGVKD. CDR3 size: 19 residues. Trimming cost V 6 bases and J 0 bases; bases outside gene matches: 17. The CDR3 region is CAIRGEVGTGASNSYEQYF. CDR3 DNA sequence: TGTGCCATCAGAGGGGAGGTCGGGACAGGGGCCTCCAACTCCTACGAGCAGTACTTC.

The chain couples TRBV6-6 to TRBJ1-5; D not certain. The V end was cut by 4 bases, the J end by 4 bases, with 5 bases between. The CDR3 has 12 amino acids. The germline V gene encodes CDR1 MNHNY and CDR2 SVGAGI (reference sequence). The CDR3 DNA sequence: TGTGCCAGCAGTTTTCTTAATCAGCCCCAGCATTTT. It is translated as CASSFLNQPQHF.

The chain uses TRBV24-1 and TRBJ1-5; the D is unclear. V lost 2 bases, J lost 6 bases, and 10 bases lay in between. The germline V gene encodes CDR1 KGHDR and CDR2 SFDVKD. The CDR3 is made up of 14 amino acids. The CDR3 sequence is CATSDSGFAQPQHF. The CDR3 nucleotides are TGTGCCACCAGTGATTCCGGATTCGCTCAGCCCCAGCATTTT.

CDR3 bases: TGCGCCAGCAGCTTGGGGTCTTTTAGGACAGGGGTATCCTACGAGCAGTACTTC. The encoded protein is CASSLGSFRTGVSYEQYF. The chain links TRBV5-1 to TRBJ2-7, with TRBD1 matching 9 bases. The ends lost 0 bases at V and 1 base at J; junction bases unmatched: 11. The germline gives CDR1 SGHRS, CDR2 YFSETQ. The CDR3 has 18 amino acids. The full variable domain, completed using reference TRBV5-1 and TRBJ2-7, is KAGVTQTPRYLIKTRGQQVTLSCSPISGHRSVSWYQQTPGQGLQFLFEYFSETQRNKGNFPGRFSGRQFSNSRSEMNVSTLELGDSALYLCASSLGSFRTGVSYEQYFGPGTRLTVT.

With respect to this clone: The sample carries other DNA sequences with the same CDR3. The CDR3 bases are TGTGCCACCAGCAGAGATCGGGGATCTGGAAACACCATATATTTT. It yields the protein CATSRDRGSGNTIYF. The chain carries TRBV15 and TRBJ1-3, with no clear D. This CDR3 is built from 15 residues. The V gene's germline CDR1 is LNHNV and CDR2 YYDKDF (reference sequence). V gave up 0 bases and J gave up 1 base, with 7 bases separating them.

The count of this clone is one. The chain joins TRBV5-1 to TRBJ2-1; 9 bases fit TRBD1. This CDR3 has 16 amino acids. V was pared by 3 bases and J by 0 bases, with 4 bases of the junction left unmatched. Germline CDR1 reads SGHRS; CDR2 reads YFSETQ. This chain's CDR3 is CASSSLTGGSYNEQFF. DNA of the CDR3: TGCGCCAGCAGCTCCTTGACAGGGGGCTCCTACAATGAGCAGTTCTTC.

This clone was seen just once. This sequence joins TRBV4-3 and TRBJ2-1, with unresolved D. V was pared by 4 bases and J by 0 bases, with 10 bases between. The germline V gene encodes CDR1 LGHNA and CDR2 YSLEER. The CDR3 loop spans 15 amino acids. The CDR3 region is CASSPEQSSYNEQFF. DNA for the CDR3: TGCGCCAGCAGCCCAGAGCAGTCCTCCTACAATGAGCAGTTCTTC.

CDR3 sequence (DNA): TGTGCCAGCAGCCCCCTGAGTGATATAGCGGGGACCACAGATACGCAGTATTTT. Translated: CASSPLSDIAGTTDTQYF. The J gene is TRBJ2-3, the V gene TRBV7-9, with 8 positions matching TRBD2. Losses at the gene ends were 5 bases for V and 2 bases for J; bases not matched to a gene: 15. Germline CDR1 SEHNR, CDR2 FQNEAQ (reference sequence). The CDR3 consists of 18 residues.

This chain links TRBV6-5 with TRBJ1-4; TRBD1 is a possible D gene (6 bases). V was cut by 0 bases and J by 8 bases, with 13 bases left in between. CDR1 and CDR2 from the germline V gene are MNHEY and SVGAGI. This CDR3 spans 15 amino acids. CDR3 sequence reads: CASSYSGGRREKLFF. The CDR3 DNA is TGTGCCAGCAGTTACTCGGGGGGGCGTCGGGAAAAACTGTTTTTT.